Here is one T cell receptor beta chain with its context. Germline CDR1 and CDR2: SGHTA and FQGNSA. The CDR3 extends over 15 amino acids. The V gene end was trimmed by 5 bases and the J gene end by 4 bases; junction bases not matched to a gene: 10. This sample is part of a study of blood T cell repertoires in COVID-19. TCRdb keeps only in-frame clones here, not all; method: immunoSEQ multiplex PCR. The profile covers about 120,000 clones, with 75% to 85% appearing a single time and 8.5% to 12% taken by the ten largest. This clonotype originated in a human donor in a cohort sampled during active COVID-19. The rearrangement uses TRBV7-2 and TRBJ1-2; TRBD1 agrees at 7 bases. The source material was peripheral blood. Written as DNA, the CDR3 is TGTGCCAGCAGCGTCCGGGACAGCAAGCTCTATGGCTACACCTTC. Protein: CASSVRDSKLYGYTF.